The TCR beta chain under discussion was sequenced for a study of blood T cell repertoires in COVID-19. About the research overall: The cDNA or gDNA used as material had been derived from T cells, B-cell-depleted T cells, or PBMCs.

In the original processing: Estimation of nucleated cell counts was performed using reference gene primer amplification. Assay: immunoSEQ multiplex PCR; the TCRdb copy retains only in-frame clones and omits some. V and J calls and clone size are copied from that table; D and trimming were computed from the DNA. The sample has about 87,000 clones; more than 75% are singletons. The sequence came from a woman of 80 years or more with acute or convalescent COVID-19. The sequenced sample consisted of peripheral blood.

CDR3 sequence: CASSRRTGLNTEAFF. CDR3 coding DNA: TGTGCCAGCAGCCGCCGGACAGGGCTGAACACTGAAGCTTTCTTT. The chain employs TRBV5-6 and TRBJ1-1; 8 positions match TRBD1. V lost 4 bases and J lost 0; bases outside the gene matches: 5. Germline CDR1 reads SGHDT; CDR2 reads YYEEEE. The CDR3 is 15 amino acids. The entire variable domain, with the rest obtained from reference TRBV5-6 and TRBJ1-1, is as follows: DAGVTQSPTHLIKTRGQQVTLRCSPKSGHDTVSWYQQALGQGPQFIFQYYEEEERQRGNFPDRFSGHQFPNYSSELNVNALLLGDSALYLCASSRRTGLNTEAFFGQGTRLTVV.